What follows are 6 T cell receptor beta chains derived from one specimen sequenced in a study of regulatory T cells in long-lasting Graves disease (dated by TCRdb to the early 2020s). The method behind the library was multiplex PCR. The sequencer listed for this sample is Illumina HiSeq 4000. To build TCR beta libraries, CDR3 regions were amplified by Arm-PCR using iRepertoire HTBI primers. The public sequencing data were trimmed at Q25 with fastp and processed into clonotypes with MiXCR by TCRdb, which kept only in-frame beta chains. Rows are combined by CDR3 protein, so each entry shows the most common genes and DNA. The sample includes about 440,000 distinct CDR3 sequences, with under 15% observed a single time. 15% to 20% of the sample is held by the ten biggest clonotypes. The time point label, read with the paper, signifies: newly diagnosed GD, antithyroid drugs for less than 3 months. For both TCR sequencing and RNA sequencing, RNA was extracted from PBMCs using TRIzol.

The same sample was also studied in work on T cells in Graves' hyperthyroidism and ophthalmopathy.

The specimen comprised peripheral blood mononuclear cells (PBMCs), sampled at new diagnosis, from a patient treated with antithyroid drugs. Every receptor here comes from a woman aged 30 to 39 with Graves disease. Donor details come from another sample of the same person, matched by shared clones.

CDR3 sequence reads: CATSGVTTYNEQFF. CDR3 coding DNA: TGTGCCACCAGCGGAGTGACCACCTACAATGAGCAGTTCTTC. The rearrangement links TRBV15 to TRBJ2-1; D call uncertain. Trimming cost V 5 bases and J 2 bases, with 10 bases left between them. The CDR3 runs to 14 residues. Germline CDR1 LNHNV, CDR2 YYDKDF (reference sequence).

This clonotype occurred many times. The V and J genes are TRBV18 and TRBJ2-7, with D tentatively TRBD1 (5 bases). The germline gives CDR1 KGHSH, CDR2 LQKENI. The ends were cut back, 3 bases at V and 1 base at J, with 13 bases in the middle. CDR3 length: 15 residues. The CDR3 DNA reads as TGTGCCAGCTCACCGTTGCCAGGGCCGTCCTACGAGCAGTACTTC. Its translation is CASSPLPGPSYEQYF.

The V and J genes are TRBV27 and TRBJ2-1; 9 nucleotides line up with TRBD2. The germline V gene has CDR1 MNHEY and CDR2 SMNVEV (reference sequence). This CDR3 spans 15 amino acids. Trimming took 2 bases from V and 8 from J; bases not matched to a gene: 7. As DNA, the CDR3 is TGTGCCAGCAGTTTAAAGGCGGGAGGGCCCCATGAGCAGTTCTTC. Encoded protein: CASSLKAGGPHEQFF.

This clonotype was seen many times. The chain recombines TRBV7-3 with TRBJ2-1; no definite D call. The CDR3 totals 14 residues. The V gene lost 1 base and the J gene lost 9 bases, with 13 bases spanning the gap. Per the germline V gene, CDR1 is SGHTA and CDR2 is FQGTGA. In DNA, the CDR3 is TGTGCCAGCAGCTTAAGCGGCGCCACGCGTGAGCAGTTCTTC. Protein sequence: CASSLSGATREQFF.

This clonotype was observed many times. This chain's CDR3 is CASSSTRPPGEQYF. The CDR3 bases are TGCGCCAGCAGCTCCACCCGGCCCCCGGGCGAGCAGTACTTC. The genes are TRBV5-1 and TRBJ2-7; D is uncertain. V was shortened by 3 bases and J by 6 bases, with 16 bases between the two germline ends. The CDR3 is made up of 14 amino acids. Germline loops: CDR1 SGHRS, CDR2 YFSETQ.

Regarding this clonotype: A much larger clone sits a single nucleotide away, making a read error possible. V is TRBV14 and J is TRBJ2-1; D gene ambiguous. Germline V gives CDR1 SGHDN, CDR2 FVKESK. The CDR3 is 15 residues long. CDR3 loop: CASSQEKGPYNGQFF. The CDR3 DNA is TGTGCCAGCAGCCAAGAGAAGGGCCCATACAATGGGCAGTTCTTC.